One sample yielded the 18 T cell receptor beta chains listed below, sequenced in a study of T cells in localized non-small cell lung cancer. Libraries were prepared by immunoSEQ multiplex PCR; TCRdb keeps only in-frame clonotypes and omits some of them. The sample lists about 2,700 clones, around a quarter occurring once. Material: lung tumor tissue, obtained before any cancer treatment. The source is a female donor older than 55 with stage I lung adenocarcinoma.

V gene TRBV18 combines with J gene TRBJ1-1; D unclear. V was clipped by 6 bases and J by 6 bases, with 11 bases between them. The CDR3 extends over 12 amino acids. Germline V lookup: CDR1 KGHSH, CDR2 LQKENI. CDR3 DNA sequence: TGTGCCAGCTCTCCTCTCGCAGCTGAAGCTTTCTTT. Translating it yields CASSPLAAEAFF.

This clone was seen a handful of times. The chain combines TRBV30 with TRBJ1-5; tentatively, D is TRBD1 (6 bases). Germline V gene sequence: CDR1 GTSNPN, CDR2 SVGIG (reference sequence). Trimming took 4 bases from V and 4 from J, leaving 14 bases between them. There are 14 residues in the CDR3. The CDR3 loop is CAWTSGTLNQPQHF. The CDR3 DNA reads TGTGCCTGGACTTCCGGGACACTGAATCAGCCCCAGCATTTT.

This chain connects TRBV11-3 to TRBJ2-1; D possibly corresponds to TRBD2 (6 bases). Germline V gene sequence: CDR1 SGHNT, CDR2 YENEEA. This CDR3 comprises 14 residues. The V end lost 2 bases, the J end lost 6 bases, and 11 bases lay between the germline ends. DNA of the CDR3: TGTGCCAGCAGCTTAAGGAGGGATAGCAATGAGCAGTTCTTC. Translating gives CASSLRRDSNEQFF.

V is TRBV4-1 and J is TRBJ1-4; 8 nucleotides match TRBD1. The germline V gene has CDR1 MGHRA and CDR2 YSYEKL. This CDR3 is 16 amino acids long. V was clipped by 3 bases and J by 8 bases; unmatched bases: 11. The CDR3 is CASSQDTGTGGEKLFF. The CDR3 nucleotides are TGCGCCAGCAGCCAGGACACCGGGACAGGAGGCGAAAAACTGTTTTTT.

V usage is TRBV19 and J usage is TRBJ1-2; D unclear. Germline lookup yields CDR1 LNHDA and CDR2 SQIVND (reference sequence). Trimming removed 3 bases at V and 4 bases at J, with 6 bases between. CDR3 size: 12 residues. As DNA, the CDR3 is TGTGCCAGTAGTATGCGGTCCTATGGCTACACCTTC. Its translation is CASSMRSYGYTF.

This clone was found a few times. J is TRBJ1-3 and V is TRBV5-3; the D is unclear. TRBV5-3 is an ORF, and what it does is uncertain. V was trimmed by 1 base and J by 0 bases, leaving 20 bases between them. The CDR3 length is 19 residues. For the CDR3, the DNA is TGTGCCAGAAGCTTGCGACGGATCCCTTTTATCGTCTCTGGAAACACCATATATTTT. Translation gives CARSLRRIPFIVSGNTIYF.

The chain has TRBV25-1 and TRBJ2-3; TRBD2 is a possible D gene (6 bases). This CDR3 region has 12 residues. Germline-derived CDR1 and CDR2 are MGHDK and SYGVNS. V was cut by 2 bases and J by 11 bases, with 11 bases left in between. The CDR3 loop is CASSEKGGVQYF. CDR3 sequence (DNA): TGTGCCAGCAGTGAAAAGGGCGGGGTGCAGTATTTT.

This clone is termed medium-sized. This chain connects TRBV4-1 to TRBJ2-5; D is undetermined. The CDR3 spans 15 residues. Germline loops: CDR1 MGHRA, CDR2 YSYEKL. With 4 bases removed from V and 1 base from J, the gap between germline ends came to 13 bases. CDR3 nucleotide sequence: TGCGCCAGCAGCCCAGCCAGTCGAACCCAAGAGACCCAGTACTTC. This codes for CASSPASRTQETQYF.

The CDR3 protein is CASSDSRGVDEQFF. In DNA, the CDR3 is TGTGCCAGCAGCGACTCGAGAGGCGTGGATGAGCAGTTCTTC. V and J are TRBV9 and TRBJ2-1, with D unclear. Germline loops: CDR1 SGDLS, CDR2 YYNGEE. The CDR3 totals 14 residues. V was cut by 3 bases and J by 8 bases, with 15 bases left in between.

The CDR3 loop is CASRLAGATDTQYF. The CDR3 DNA is TGTGCCAGCAGGCTAGCGGGAGCCACAGATACGCAGTATTTT. The chain uses TRBV27 and TRBJ2-3, with 10 bases lining up with TRBD2. Germline V lookup: CDR1 MNHEY, CDR2 SMNVEV (reference sequence). This CDR3 is built from 14 residues. With V trimmed by 6 bases and J by 2 bases, 2 bases remained unmatched.

This clone has more than one count but fewer than ten. The chain carries TRBV28 and TRBJ1-5; D perhaps matches TRBD1 (5 bases). The CDR3 is 14 amino acids. The germline gives CDR1 MDHEN, CDR2 SYDVKM. V lost 1 base, J lost 1 base, and 5 bases lay in between. This chain's CDR3 is CASSLSGSNQPQHF. CDR3 coding DNA: TGTGCCAGCAGTTTATCAGGGAGCAATCAGCCCCAGCATTTT.

The V gene is TRBV11-3, the J gene TRBJ2-3, with 8 bases identical to TRBD2. V lost 4 bases, J lost 7 bases, and 10 bases stayed unmatched. The CDR3 sequence is 15 residues long. Looked up from germline, CDR1 is SGHNT and CDR2 is YENEEA. The DNA of the CDR3 is TGTGCCAGCAGCTCTACCCAGCGGGGGATCCATACGCAGTATTTT. This translates into CASSSTQRGIHTQYF.

The DNA for the CDR3 is TGTGCCAGCAGCCAAGGTCTGGTAAGAGAGACTGAAGCTTTCTTT. This encodes CASSQGLVRETEAFF. The rearrangement links TRBV14 to TRBJ1-1, with no clear D. Germline V gene lookup returns CDR1 SGHDN and CDR2 FVKESK. CDR3 size: 15 residues. Trimming shortened V by 1 base and J by 5 bases, and 14 bases separated the two germline ends.

This clone was seen more than once but under ten times. The CDR3 loop is CASSERGVGSGANVLTF. CDR3 in DNA: TGTGCCAGCAGTGAGAGGGGGGTGGGCTCTGGGGCCAACGTCCTGACTTTC. V is TRBV6-8 and J is TRBJ2-6, with D possibly being TRBD1 or TRBD2 (6 bases each). Germline assignment: CDR1 MNHGY and CDR2 SAAAGT. V dropped 5 bases and J dropped 0 bases, with 14 bases sitting between them. CDR3 size: 17 residues.

This chain uses TRBV4-1 with TRBJ1-4; 9 bases match TRBD1. The CDR3 loop spans 15 amino acids. With 4 bases clipped from V and 7 bases from J, the junction kept 7 bases outside the gene matches. Looked up from germline, CDR1 is MGHRA and CDR2 is YSYEKL. CDR3 sequence: CASSPGDREVEKLFF. The CDR3 nucleotides are TGCGCCAGCAGCCCCGGGGACAGGGAGGTTGAAAAACTGTTTTTT.

The V and J genes are TRBV12-5 and TRBJ1-5; D not certain. The germline CDR1 and CDR2 sequences are LGHNT and FRNRAP. V was shortened by 2 bases and J by 6 bases, with 2 bases between the two germline ends. The CDR3 extends over 11 amino acids. The CDR3 region is CASGLIQPQHF. The CDR3 nucleotides read TGTGCTAGTGGTTTGATTCAGCCCCAGCATTTT.

Only a few counts were recorded for this clone. The chain is built from TRBV6-8 and TRBJ2-5; 9 bases fit TRBD2. Germline loops: CDR1 MNHGY, CDR2 SAAAGT. The CDR3 length is 15 residues. Trimming took 5 bases from V and 0 from J; bases not matched to a gene: 4. This CDR3 is CASSVGTSYQETQYF. CDR3 nucleotide sequence: TGTGCCAGCAGTGTCGGGACTAGCTACCAAGAGACCCAGTACTTC.

This clone was recorded at least ten times. This rearrangement joins TRBV11-3 to TRBJ2-1, with TRBD2 matching 12 bases. CDR3 length: 16 amino acids. Germline assignment: CDR1 SGHNT and CDR2 YENEEA. Trimming took 1 base from V and 8 from J; bases not matched to a gene: 6. Here the CDR3 reads CASSLGRTSGNYEQFF. CDR3 in DNA: TGTGCCAGCAGCTTAGGGAGGACTAGCGGGAACTATGAGCAGTTCTTC. Combining the CDR3 with reference TRBV11-3 and TRBJ2-1 gives the whole variable domain EAGVVQSPRYKIIEKKQPVAFWCNPISGHNTLYWYLQNLGQGPELLIRYENEEAVDDSQLPKDRFSAERLKGVDSTLKIQPAELGDSAVYLCASSLGRTSGNYEQFFGPGTRLTVL.